Shown below are 21 T cell receptor beta chains from a single sample sequenced in a study of cytomegalovirus exposure and HLA in healthy donors. The PCR had 60 Vbeta and 13 Jbeta primers. Method: immunoSEQ multiplex PCR; TCRdb's copy keeps in-frame clones and lacks some. Seen here are roughly 100,000 clones, approximately 82% observed once, and the top ten hold approximately 2.4%. The sample taken for sequencing was PBMCs. The receptors were sampled from a man aged 35 to 55 in good health and CMV-seronegative.

V and J are TRBV14 and TRBJ2-7; 9 nucleotides line up with TRBD2. This CDR3 region has 18 residues. V trimming: 0 bases; J trimming: 1 base; junction bases outside the gene matches: 10. CDR1 is SGHDN and CDR2 is FVKESK in the germline V gene. CDR3: CASSQDRASGALSYEQYF. The CDR3, as DNA: TGTGCCAGCAGCCAAGATAGGGCTAGCGGGGCGTTGTCCTACGAGCAGTACTTC. Filled out from reference TRBV14 and TRBJ2-7, the complete variable domain reads EAGVTQFPSHSVIEKGQTVTLRCDPISGHDNLYWYRRVMGKEIKFLLHFVKESKQDESGMPNNRFLAERTGGTYSTLKVQPAELEDSGVYFCASSQDRASGALSYEQYFGPGTRLTVT.

The V and J genes are TRBV5-1 and TRBJ1-2, with a tentative D call TRBD1 (5 bases). CDR1 is SGHRS and CDR2 is YFSETQ in the germline V gene. Trimming pared 0 bases from V and 6 bases from J, leaving 12 bases between. The CDR3 consists of 14 residues. CDR3 bases: TGCGCCAGCAGCTTGGGGGGGGGACTGAATGGCTACACCTTC. It specifies CASSLGGGLNGYTF.

This chain uses TRBV7-9 with TRBJ1-1; 9 bases agree with TRBD1. The CDR3 extends over 13 amino acids. Germline assignment: CDR1 SEHNR and CDR2 FQNEAQ (reference sequence). Trimming cost V 4 bases and J 7 bases; bases outside gene matches: 4. CDR3 coding DNA: TGTGCCAGCAGCTCCGGGACAGGGCTTGAAGCTTTCTTT. This encodes CASSSGTGLEAFF.

This chain uses TRBV7-3 with TRBJ1-1; no definite D call. V dropped 0 bases and J dropped 1 base, with 6 bases sitting between them. Germline V gene lookup returns CDR1 SGHTA and CDR2 FQGTGA. The CDR3 covers 14 residues. The CDR3 DNA is TGTGCCAGCAGCTTAACGGGCAGGAACACTGAAGCTTTCTTT. Translation: CASSLTGRNTEAFF. Looking up the rest from reference TRBV7-3 and TRBJ1-1 gives the full variable domain: GAGVSQTPSNKVTEKGKYVELRCDPISGHTALYWYRQSLGQGPEFLIYFQGTGAADDSGLPNDRFFAVRPEGSVSTLKIQRTERGDSAVYLCASSLTGRNTEAFFGQGTRLTVV.

The V gene is TRBV9, the J gene TRBJ1-5; the D gene is possibly TRBD1 (6 bases). The CDR3 has 14 residues. Between the trimmed V and J ends, which lost 0 bases and 4 bases, there was a span of 8 bases. Germline lookup yields CDR1 SGDLS and CDR2 YYNGEE. CDR3 DNA: TGTGCCAGCAGCGTAGGGACAGAGAATCAGCCCCAGCATTTT. Its translation is CASSVGTENQPQHF.

CDR3 in amino acids: CASSFPAGGNTGELFF. The CDR3 nucleotides are TGTGCCAGCAGCTTCCCTGCCGGGGGGAACACCGGGGAGCTGTTTTTT. The V call is TRBV7-6, the J call TRBJ2-2, with D perhaps TRBD2 (6 bases). This CDR3 has 16 residues. V was trimmed by 3 bases and J by 1 base, leaving 12 bases between them. Germline CDR1 SGHVS, CDR2 FNYEAQ. The full variable domain, completed using reference TRBV7-6 and TRBJ2-2, is GAGVSQSPRYKVTKRGQDVALRCDPISGHVSLYWYRQALGQGPEFLTYFNYEAQQDKSGLPNDRFSAERPEGSISTLTIQRTEQRDSAMYRCASSFPAGGNTGELFFGEGSRLTVL.

This clone was picked up one time. The chain employs TRBV6-4 and TRBJ2-1, with 8 bases lining up with TRBD2. This CDR3 region has 14 residues. The V gene's germline CDR1 is MRHNA and CDR2 SNTAGT. With V trimmed by 4 bases and J by 6 bases, 5 bases remained unmatched. CDR3 sequence reads: CASSGTGGGNEQFF. The CDR3 region has the DNA TGTGCCAGCAGTGGTACGGGGGGGGGCAATGAGCAGTTCTTC.

The V call is TRBV18, the J call TRBJ1-2, with a tentative D call TRBD1 (6 bases). Trimming removed 2 bases at V and 4 bases at J, with 17 bases between. CDR1 KGHSH and CDR2 LQKENI come from the germline V gene. The CDR3 totals 16 residues. The CDR3 DNA sequence: TGTGCCAGCTCACCAACCCCTGATGGGACATCCTATGGCTACACCTTC. Residues: CASSPTPDGTSYGYTF. The full variable domain, rest sourced from reference TRBV18 and TRBJ1-2, is NAGVMQNPRHLVRRRGQEARLRCSPMKGHSHVYWYRQLPEEGLKFMVYLQKENIIDESGMPKERFSAEFPKEGPSILRIQQVVRGDSAAYFCASSPTPDGTSYGYTFGSGTRLTVV.

This clone has just one count. The J gene is TRBJ2-1, the V gene TRBV29-1, with 9 bases aligning to TRBD2. The CDR3 totals 12 residues. V was pared by 3 bases and J by 10 bases, with 4 bases of the junction left unmatched. Germline CDR1 reads SQVTM; CDR2 reads ANQGSEA. In nucleotides, the CDR3 is TGCAGCGTTGAGCGGGGGGGCGCCGAGCAGTTCTTC. Amino acid sequence: CSVERGGAEQFF.

This clone was counted only a few times. This chain connects TRBV11-2 to TRBJ2-2; TRBD1 aligns across 9 bases. The V gene end was trimmed by 1 base and the J gene end by 6 bases; junction bases not matched to a gene: 3. The germline CDR1 and CDR2 sequences are SGHAT and FQNNGV. The CDR3 has 15 amino acids. Here the CDR3 DNA reads TGTGCCAGCAGCTTAGCCGGGACAGGGCCCGGGGAGCTGTTTTTT. Translation: CASSLAGTGPGELFF. Full variable domain (outside the CDR3, taken from reference TRBV11-2 and TRBJ2-2): EAGVAQSPRYKIIEKRQSVAFWCNPISGHATLYWYQQILGQGPKLLIQFQNNGVVDDSQLPKDRFSAERLKGVDSTLKIQPAKLEDSAVYLCASSLAGTGPGELFFGEGSRLTVL.

This rearrangement joins TRBV5-1 to TRBJ1-1; TRBD1 might be the D (6 bases). Germline assignment: CDR1 SGHRS and CDR2 YFSETQ. The length of the CDR3 is 17 residues. V was trimmed by 0 bases and J by 3 bases, leaving 18 bases between them. The CDR3 here is CASSLDDPRTAYTEAFF. CDR3 bases: TGCGCCAGCAGCTTGGATGACCCTAGGACAGCCTACACTGAAGCTTTCTTT.

The chain has TRBV6-1 and TRBJ1-1; D gene unclear. CDR1 is MNHNS, CDR2 SASEGT, per germline. The CDR3 has 15 residues. V gave up 4 bases and J gave up 1 base, with 13 bases separating them. CDR3 region: CASSVVVAENTEAFF. DNA for the CDR3: TGTGCCAGCAGTGTGGTTGTGGCGGAGAACACTGAAGCTTTCTTT.

This clone was recorded only once. The CDR3 DNA reads TGCGCCAGCAGCTTGGAGTCCCAGGGGGCTAACTATGGCTACACCTTC. It encodes CASSLESQGANYGYTF. The chain combines TRBV5-1 with TRBJ1-2, with TRBD1 matching 7 bases. The germline CDR1 and CDR2 sequences are SGHRS and YFSETQ. The V segment lost 0 bases and the J segment 0 bases; nucleotides outside the gene matches: 5. CDR3 size: 16 residues.

This chain joins TRBV9 and TRBJ1-1, with TRBD1 matching 9 bases. V lost 4 bases and J lost 0; bases outside the gene matches: 7. The CDR3 spans 16 residues. Germline V gives CDR1 SGDLS, CDR2 YYNGEE. CDR3 coding DNA: TGTGCCAGCAGCACGCACGACAGGGGGGTGAACACTGAAGCTTTCTTT. It translates to CASSTHDRGVNTEAFF.

This chain joins TRBV27 and TRBJ2-3; 9 positions match TRBD2. The CDR3 spans 17 residues. Trimming cost V 1 base and J 2 bases; bases outside gene matches: 7. Per the germline V gene, CDR1 is MNHEY and CDR2 is SMNVEV (reference sequence). This CDR3 reads CASSLLVSGGPTDTQYF. The CDR3 DNA reads as TGTGCCAGCAGTTTATTAGTGAGCGGGGGGCCCACAGATACGCAGTATTTT.

J is TRBJ2-1 and V is TRBV11-3, with D tentatively TRBD1 (6 bases). Trimming shortened V by 3 bases and J by 7 bases, and 10 bases separated the two germline ends. In germline, CDR1 is SGHNT, CDR2 YENEEA. The CDR3 has 13 amino acids. As DNA, the CDR3 is TGTGCCAGCAGCTTCAACAGGGTGAATGAGCAGTTCTTC. It encodes CASSFNRVNEQFF.

The V and J genes are TRBV5-1 and TRBJ2-2, with a tentative D call TRBD1 (6 bases). The CDR3 spans 16 residues. Germline V CDR1 and CDR2: SGHRS, YFSETQ. V shed 0 bases and J shed 7 bases, with 16 bases lying between them. The CDR3 coding sequence is TGCGCCAGCAGCTTGGCCTTGGGGGCGCAAAACGGGGAGCTGTTTTTT. Translation: CASSLALGAQNGELFF.

The genes are TRBV4-1 and TRBJ1-5, with 8 bases matching TRBD1. Looked up from germline, CDR1 is MGHRA and CDR2 is YSYEKL. Trimming at V came to 3 bases and at J to 9 bases, leaving 4 bases not matched to a gene. The CDR3 is made up of 13 amino acids. The CDR3 is CASSHGTGGPQHF. CDR3 bases: TGCGCCAGCAGCCATGGGACAGGCGGGCCCCAGCATTTT.

A few counts support this clone. This chain connects TRBV5-4 to TRBJ2-2; 11 nucleotides agree with TRBD1. Trimming removed 4 bases from V and 1 base from J; junction bases left unmatched: 3. The CDR3 totals 16 residues. Germline V gives CDR1 SGHNT, CDR2 YYREEE (reference sequence). CDR3 bases: TGTGCCAGCAGCGTAGGGACAGGGGGGAACACCGGGGAGCTGTTTTTT. Translated: CASSVGTGGNTGELFF.

This chain links TRBV30 with TRBJ2-7; TRBD1 matches at 7 bases. The CDR3 consists of 14 residues. Per the germline V gene, CDR1 is GTSNPN and CDR2 is SVGIG (reference sequence). J gave up 3 bases and V 2 bases, and 7 bases lay outside the gene matches. CDR3 in amino acids: CAWSTLAGGYEQYF. The CDR3 DNA reads TGTGCCTGGAGTACCCTGGCAGGGGGCTACGAGCAGTACTTC.

J is TRBJ2-7 and V is TRBV2; 7 positions agree with TRBD1. Germline CDR1 is SNHLY and CDR2 is FYNNEI. The J segment lost 1 base and the V segment lost 5 bases, leaving 2 bases of the junction unmatched. CDR3 length equals 13 residues. Here the CDR3 DNA reads TGTGCCAGCAGTTGGACAGGATCCTACGAGCAGTACTTC. Encoded protein: CASSWTGSYEQYF.